This T cell receptor (beta chain) was recovered during a study of cytomegalovirus exposure and HLA in healthy donors. Findings of the study overall: In a later analysis, HLA-C alleles had the fewest associated TCRs, DRB1 alleles the most. Researchers counted some 150 TCR beta chains as cytomegalovirus-associated.

In regard to this clone: As yet, its antigen is unknown. This sample includes further DNA sequences coding for the same CDR3.

PCR employed 60 Vbeta and 13 Jbeta primers. Here immunoSEQ multiplex PCR was the method, and the copy in TCRdb shows in-frame clones only, minus some. Here the sample table reports about 200,000 clones. The sequence was obtained from a woman aged 25 to 39 in good health and CMV-seropositive. The sample was PBMCs.

CDR3 coding DNA: TGTGCCAGCAGCTCCCCGGGGGGTGCGAACTATGGCTACACCTTC. Residues: CASSSPGGANYGYTF. The chain has TRBV5-4 and TRBJ1-2, with a weak D call TRBD1 (5 bases). There are 15 residues in the CDR3. Germline lookup yields CDR1 SGHNT and CDR2 YYREEE (reference sequence). With 3 bases removed from V and 2 bases from J, the gap between germline ends came to 14 bases.